This TCR beta chain was documented in a study of T-cell memory formation after mild COVID-19. General study results and limits: Clones contracting day 15 to 85 were balanced CD4/CD8; later expanders leaned CD4+.

In this sample, this clonotype turned up a few times. Its antigen is not known. TCRdb called the 5' RACE reads again in MiXCR, with one record for every CDR3 protein. The sample shows around 370,000 distinct CDR3 sequences, 20% to 25% of them seen only once. CDR1 DFQATT and CDR2 SNEGSKA come from the germline V gene (reference sequence). The length of the CDR3 is 14 residues. The specimen was PBMCs or a T cell subset sorted from them (not recorded which). This TCR was recovered from an adult woman who had mild COVID-19 (a few samples of this study predate the infection). Cell type and time point are not known. This rearrangement joins TRBV20-1 to TRBJ1-5; 9 positions agree with TRBD1. Here the CDR3 reads CSVQGAYSNQPQHF. In nucleotides, the CDR3 is TGCAGCGTACAGGGGGCGTATAGCAATCAGCCCCAGCATTTT.